This TCR beta chain was recorded in a study of blood T cell repertoires in COVID-19. Looking at the study overall: There were acute and convalescent COVID-19 samples, and they came from the United States, Italy and Spain.

Profiling relied on immunoSEQ multiplex PCR, and the TCRdb table lists in-frame clones only, not all of them. Here the sample spans under 200,000 clones, 70% to 90% being singletons. With V trimmed by 2 bases and J by 0 bases, 7 bases remained unmatched. CDR3 size: 18 residues. Germline CDR1 SGHRS, CDR2 YFSETQ. The origin of this receptor is a man in his forties or fifties who had recovered from COVID-19. Sequenced material: peripheral blood. The chain carries TRBV5-1 and TRBJ2-3, with 12 bases that match TRBD2. CDR3 DNA: TGCGCCAGCAGCTTCCTAGCGGGGGGGAATCCTAGCACAGATACGCAGTATTTT. Its protein is CASSFLAGGNPSTDTQYF.